The 15 T cell receptor beta chains reported below all come from one sample, sequenced in a study of T cells in Graves' hyperthyroidism and ophthalmopathy. TCR beta CDR3 region amplification was performed from RNA transcripts. The primer set for the first-round RT-PCR of the TCR CDR3 was HTBI. TCRdb re-called the multiplex PCR reads through MiXCR, storing one row per CDR3 protein. Of around 450,000 distinct CDR3 sequences listed, 15% to 18% are singletons. Sequenced: blood. Every receptor here comes from a woman under 30 with Graves' hyperthyroidism.

This clonotype was recorded many times. This sequence joins TRBV4-2 and TRBJ1-2; D is undetermined. The ends were cut back, 3 bases at V and 4 bases at J, with 9 bases in the middle. Germline V gene data show CDR1 as LGHNA and CDR2 as YNFKEQ. The CDR3 extends over 13 amino acids. CDR3 in DNA: TGTGCCAGCAGCCACCAGGAGATCTATGGCTACACCTTC. Encoded protein: CASSHQEIYGYTF.

The chain recombines TRBV5-1 with TRBJ1-4; 7 bases align to TRBD1. V lost 3 bases to trimming and J lost 6 bases; unmatched junction nucleotides: 8. The CDR3 is 15 amino acids. The germline V gene has CDR1 SGHRS and CDR2 YFSETQ. The CDR3 protein is CASSSEPRGHEKLFF. CDR3 nucleotides: TGCGCCAGCAGCTCAGAGCCTAGGGGGCATGAAAAACTGTTTTTT.

This clonotype was found a few times. CDR3 protein: CASSYSGTGINSPLHF. In DNA form, the CDR3 reads TGTGCCAGCAGTTACTCCGGGACAGGGATTAATTCACCCCTCCACTTT. The chain is built from TRBV6-5 and TRBJ1-6, with 9 bases fitting TRBD1. The CDR3 length is 16 residues. V shed 0 bases and J 6 bases; nucleotides not matched to a gene: 3. Germline CDR1 and CDR2: MNHEY and SVGAGI.

This chain links TRBV3-1 with TRBJ1-6; D is perhaps TRBD1 (5 bases). Germline CDR1 LGHDT, CDR2 YNNKEL (reference sequence). Deletions cut 0 bases from V and 4 bases from J, with 13 bases between. The CDR3 sequence is 17 residues long. CDR3 in amino acids: CASSQDPTGVYNSPLHF. CDR3 DNA sequence: TGTGCCAGCAGCCAAGATCCAACGGGGGTTTATAATTCACCCCTCCACTTT.

This clonotype was counted many times. This chain links TRBV20-1 with TRBJ2-7; no reliable D call. V lost 6 bases to trimming and J lost 1 base, with 16 bases between them. The CDR3 sequence is 14 residues long. CDR1 and CDR2 from the germline V gene are DFQATT and SNEGSKA (reference sequence). The CDR3 loop is CSATRVRQSYEQYF. The CDR3 DNA reads TGCAGTGCAACCCGGGTCCGGCAGTCCTACGAGCAGTACTTC.

This clonotype was picked up many times. This rearrangement joins TRBV3-1 to TRBJ2-4, with 8 positions matching TRBD2. V shed 5 bases and J 3 bases; nucleotides not matched to a gene: 6. The CDR3 is 15 amino acids. Germline V gene lookup returns CDR1 LGHDT and CDR2 YNNKEL (reference sequence). CDR3 loop: CASSARSGGKNIQYF. DNA of the CDR3: TGTGCCAGCAGCGCCCGAAGCGGGGGCAAAAACATTCAGTACTTC.

The sample holds many counts of this clonotype. The chain joins TRBV28 to TRBJ2-1; D is uncertain. This CDR3 has 16 amino acids. Deletions cut 5 bases from V and 0 bases from J, with 14 bases between. Per the germline V gene, CDR1 is MDHEN and CDR2 is SYDVKM. CDR3 in amino acids: CASSPRIPSSYNEQFF. Written as DNA, the CDR3 is TGTGCCAGCAGTCCTCGAATACCGAGCTCCTACAATGAGCAGTTCTTC. Using reference TRBV28 and TRBJ2-1 for the parts outside the CDR3, the full variable domain is DVKVTQSSRYLVKRTGEKVFLECVQDMDHENMFWYRQDPGLGLRLIYFSYDVKMKEKGDIPEGYSVSREKKERFSLILESASTNQTSMYLCASSPRIPSSYNEQFFGPGTRLTVL.

This clonotype was counted many times. The chain has TRBV6-1 and TRBJ2-7; D assignment may be TRBD1 or TRBD2 (5 bases each). The germline V gene encodes CDR1 MNHNS and CDR2 SASEGT. V lost 5 bases and J 6 bases, leaving 20 bases between the germline ends. This CDR3 comprises 15 residues. The CDR3 DNA follows: TGTGCCAGCAGTCTCCCATGGGGGAGTCAGGGCGAGCAGTACTTC. This encodes CASSLPWGSQGEQYF.

The chain is built from TRBV20-1 and TRBJ1-5, with 9 bases identical to TRBD1. Trimming removed 3 bases from V and 5 bases from J; junction bases left unmatched: 8. CDR1 DFQATT and CDR2 SNEGSKA come from the germline V gene (reference sequence). The CDR3 is 15 residues long. CDR3 nucleotide sequence: TGCAGTGCTAGCCTGGACAGGGGTTACGATCAGCCCCAGCATTTT. It specifies CSASLDRGYDQPQHF.

This clonotype came up many times. The chain couples TRBV20-1 to TRBJ1-6; a weak D match, TRBD1 (5 bases). In germline, CDR1 is DFQATT, CDR2 SNEGSKA (reference sequence). Trimming left V 1 base short and J 10 bases short, with 14 bases between. The CDR3 consists of 14 residues. The CDR3 DNA reads TGCAGTGCTAGAGTACCGGGACCCGGATCACCCCTCCACTTT. Protein sequence: CSARVPGPGSPLHF.

This clonotype has a count of ten or more. The genes are TRBV15 and TRBJ1-1; a possible D gene is TRBD1 (5 bases). Trimming cost V 0 bases and J 7 bases, with 12 bases left between them. This CDR3 has 14 amino acids. Germline values: CDR1 LNHNV, CDR2 YYDKDF (reference sequence). This CDR3 is CATSRDPTQGEAFF. The CDR3 coding sequence is TGTGCCACCAGCAGAGACCCGACTCAGGGTGAAGCTTTCTTT.

This chain uses TRBV12-3 or TRBV12-4 with TRBJ2-7; D is unclear. The CDR3 runs 15 residues. Trimming left V 7 bases short and J 2 bases short, with 18 bases between. The CDR3 loop reads CASMLGSRPTYEQYF. DNA of the CDR3: TGTGCCAGCATGTTGGGGTCCAGACCGACCTACGAGCAGTACTTC.

There are many counts of this clonotype. This chain connects TRBV28 to TRBJ2-5, with a possible D match to TRBD1 (5 bases). V lost 10 bases and J lost 0, with 18 bases in between. CDR3 size: 15 residues. Per germline, CDR1 MDHEN and CDR2 SYDVKM. DNA for the CDR3: TGTGCCACCACAGACCCCGACAGATACCAAGAGACCCAGTACTTC. Its protein product is CATTDPDRYQETQYF.

The sample holds many counts of this clonotype. V and J are TRBV12-3 or TRBV12-4 and TRBJ1-2; 7 positions match TRBD1. With 5 bases clipped from V and 3 bases from J, the junction kept 6 bases outside the gene matches. This CDR3 is built from 14 residues. The CDR3: CASSPQTGYYGYTF. The CDR3 DNA follows: TGTGCCAGCAGTCCCCAGACAGGGTACTATGGCTACACCTTC.

This clonotype was seen at least ten times. This chain joins TRBV6-2 or TRBV6-3 and TRBJ2-2; perhaps TRBD2 as D (5 bases). The V gene's germline CDR1 is MNHEY and CDR2 SVGEGT. This CDR3 is built from 13 residues. Trimming left V 0 bases short and J 13 bases short, with 12 bases between. The CDR3 protein is CASSYSTTGWLFF. The CDR3 coding sequence is TGTGCCAGCAGTTACTCGACCACGGGGTGGCTGTTTTTT.